This T cell receptor (beta chain) was observed in a study of T cell repertoires in cytomegalovirus infection. Overall study: In public TCR beta signatures, there were indications of both CMV infection and matching HLA type. Study-wide results and caveats: Predominance within the ex vivo response was attributable to HLA-C-restricted CMV-specific TCR beta clonotypes. Carriers of CMV plus the relevant HLA were identified by cumulative public TCR beta family frequency.

There are a few counts of this clonotype. The target antigen is unknown. V was pared by 11 bases and J by 9 bases, with 11 bases of the junction left unmatched. The CDR3 consists of 14 residues. MiXCR, run by TCRdb on the reads, gives a single entry per CDR3 protein. The repertoire holds about 890,000 distinct CDR3 sequences, under 40% seen once, with 13% in the top ten. Sample: cultured CD8+ T cells from PBMCs, taken from culture after CMV antigen stimulation. This chain joins TRBV12-3 or TRBV12-4 and TRBJ2-1, with 12 bases aligning to TRBD2. The receptor's source is a human donor in good health (CMV status not recorded). Some clones in this sample may be carry-over from other donors' samples. CDR3: CAVPLTSGGTEQFF. The DNA for the CDR3 is TGTGCCGTGCCCCTGACTAGCGGGGGAACTGAGCAGTTCTTC.